This TCR delta chain was identified in a study of delta chains in infants with herpesvirus infections (dated by TCRdb to 2022 to 2023). With respect to the entire study: The study prospectively followed a Ugandan infant birth cohort from birth to characterize gammadelta T cell responses to primary cytomegalovirus (CMV) infection. Infant blood samples were grouped into approximate age categories of 1.5, 4, 8 and 12 months. Previously published Belgian fetal and cord blood gammadelta TCR data were included only for comparison and were not generated in this cohort. gammadelta TCRs were sequenced from PBMC obtained from 18 CMV-infected infants (one congenitally infected) and roughly 8 CMV-uninfected infants for whom sufficient sample was available. General findings and caveats noted by the study authors: Detection of the public clonotype was limited to the first time point after infection, and the public clonotype was not found in uninfected infants or in infants infected after 120 days. The authors acknowledged a small sample size and a lack of race- or environment-matched controls, because almost all Ugandans acquire CMV before adulthood. In CMV-uninfected infants, the public clonotype might still be present but below the detection limit.

The receptor library was made with RT-PCR. To generate TCR cDNA, RNA from PBMC was reverse transcribed using SuperScript II together with primers specific for the gamma chain and the delta chain. Purification of cDNA was performed with AMPure XP beads, after which the cDNA was amplified and indexed with Illumina adapters by means of the Nextera XT Index Kit. Sequencing of gammadelta TCR libraries was carried out on an Illumina MiSeq using a V2 300-cycle kit. The source study handled its data this way. Using MiXCR v2.1.12, CDR3 sequences were assembled, and reads were mapped onto D, J and V genes obtained from GenBank. Repertoire analyses of the CDR3 clonotypes were performed with VDJtools v1.2.1. Clonotypes were called again by TCRdb from the public reads via CATT, and duplicate nucleotide sequences were then merged into one entry. These V and J calls are TCRdb output, not the study's own analysis. The sample profile shows roughly 960 delta-chain clones; approximately 8.6% of them were found once. The ten biggest clones cover 4.5% to 7% of the sample.

Pregnant women getting prenatal care were recruited in Kampala, Uganda, and their infants were enrolled; maternal HIV status had to be documented. Home visits to families took place weekly, and collection of infant clinical information, oral swabs and peripheral blood began at 6 weeks of age and was repeated every 4 months after that. Blood was collected in heparin tubes, and PBMC were isolated by Ficoll-Paque density gradient centrifugation and cryopreserved. By share, this clone ranks as medium-sized (0.01 to 0.1%). Its antigen target is currently unknown. There are no base qualities to consult, and no much larger clone falls within one base. The origin of this receptor is a human donor who was a Ugandan infant, either HIV-exposed or HIV-unexposed (not recorded which). The sequencing used peripheral blood, collected at time point 2 of longitudinal follow-up.

The CDR3 is CALGDRSLSDLQDTDKLIF. The bases read TGTGCTCTTGGGGACCGCTCGCTTTCTGATTTACAGGACACCGATAAACTCATCTTT. The chain was built from TRDV1 and TRDJ1, with the D segment identity uncertain. V is shortened by 3 bases, J by 0 bases, and the region joining them spans 23 bases. The germline V gene gives CDR1 as TSWWSYY and CDR2 as QGS. The CDR3, cysteine through phenylalanine, is 19 amino acids long. Only the CDR3 part of the read is kept: 57 bases, read in frame from the first base.